This T cell receptor beta chain derives from a study of blood T cells in healthy people across ages. Study results and limitations: Unsorted PBMC material precluded a definitive naive versus antigen-experienced comparison. Among long-lived donors, naive CD4+ cells were more numerous and diversity higher than in aged donors.

A second 7 to 11 cycle PCR used barcoded and J-beta primers. Each of the cDNA molecules was tagged by a template-switch adaptor with 12 random nucleotides. Each CDR3 protein is one row after TCRdb ran MiXCR on the 5' RACE reads. This table holds about 690,000 distinct CDR3 sequences, approximately 40% found once. CDR1 and CDR2 from the germline V gene are MNHEY and SVGEGT. CDR3 length: 15 residues. After removal of 10 bases from V and 0 bases from J, the junction contained 9 bases not matched to a gene. To note about this clonotype: Its antigen is currently unknown.

The sequence was obtained from an elderly man in good health. The sequencing sample was made of blood. The chain couples TRBV6-2 or TRBV6-3 to TRBJ2-3; 8 positions match TRBD2. CDR3 amino acids: CATTDSGVSTDTQYF. In DNA, the CDR3 is TGTGCCACCACCGATAGCGGGGTTAGCACAGATACGCAGTATTTT.